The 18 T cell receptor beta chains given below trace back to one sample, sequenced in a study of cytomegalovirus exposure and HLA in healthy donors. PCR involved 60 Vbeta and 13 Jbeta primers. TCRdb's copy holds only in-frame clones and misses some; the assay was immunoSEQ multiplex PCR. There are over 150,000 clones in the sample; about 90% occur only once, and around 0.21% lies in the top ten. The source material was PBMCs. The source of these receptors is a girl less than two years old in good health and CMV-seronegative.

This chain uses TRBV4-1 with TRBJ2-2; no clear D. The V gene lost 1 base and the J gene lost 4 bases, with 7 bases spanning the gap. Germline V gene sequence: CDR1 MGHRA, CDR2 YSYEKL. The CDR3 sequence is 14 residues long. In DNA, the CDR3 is TGCGCCAGCAGCCAAGTGGGCATCACCGGGGAGCTGTTTTTT. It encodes CASSQVGITGELFF.

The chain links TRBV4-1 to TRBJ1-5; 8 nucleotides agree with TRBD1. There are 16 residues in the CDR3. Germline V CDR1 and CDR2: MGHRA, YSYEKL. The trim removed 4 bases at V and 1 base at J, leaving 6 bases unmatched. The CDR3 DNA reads TGCGCCAGCAGCCCCCGGGACAGGTCGAGCAATCAGCCCCAGCATTTT. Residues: CASSPRDRSSNQPQHF.

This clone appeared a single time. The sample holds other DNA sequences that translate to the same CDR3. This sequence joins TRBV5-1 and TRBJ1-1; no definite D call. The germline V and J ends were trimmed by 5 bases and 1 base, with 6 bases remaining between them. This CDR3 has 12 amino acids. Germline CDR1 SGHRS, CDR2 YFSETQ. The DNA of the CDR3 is TGCGCCAGCAGGCGTGGGAACACTGAAGCTTTCTTT. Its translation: CASRRGNTEAFF.

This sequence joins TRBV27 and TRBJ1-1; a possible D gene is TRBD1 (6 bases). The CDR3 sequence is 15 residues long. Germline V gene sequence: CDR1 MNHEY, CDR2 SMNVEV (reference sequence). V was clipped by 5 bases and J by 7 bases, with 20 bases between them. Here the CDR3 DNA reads TGTGCCAGCAGTCGGGGGGCAGGTCTAATAATTGAAGCTTTCTTT. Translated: CASSRGAGLIIEAFF.

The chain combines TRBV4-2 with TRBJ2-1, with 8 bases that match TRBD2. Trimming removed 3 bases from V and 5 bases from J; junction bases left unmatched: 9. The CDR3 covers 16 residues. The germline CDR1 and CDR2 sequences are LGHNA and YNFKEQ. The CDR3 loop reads CASSQPAGGVHNEQFF. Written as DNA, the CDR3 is TGTGCCAGCAGCCAGCCTGCGGGAGGAGTCCACAATGAGCAGTTCTTC.

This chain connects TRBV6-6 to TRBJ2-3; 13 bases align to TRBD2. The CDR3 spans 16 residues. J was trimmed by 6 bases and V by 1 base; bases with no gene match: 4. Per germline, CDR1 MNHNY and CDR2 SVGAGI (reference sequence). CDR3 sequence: CASSYLLAGGPDTQYF. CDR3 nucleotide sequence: TGTGCCAGCAGTTACTTACTAGCGGGGGGGCCGGATACGCAGTATTTT.

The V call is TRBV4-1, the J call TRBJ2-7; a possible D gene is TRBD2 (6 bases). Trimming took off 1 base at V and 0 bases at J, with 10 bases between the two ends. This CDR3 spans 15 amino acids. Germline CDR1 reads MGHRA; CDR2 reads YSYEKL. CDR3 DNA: TGCGCCAGCAGCCAAGTCCCGGGGGTCTCCTACGAGCAGTACTTC. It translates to CASSQVPGVSYEQYF.

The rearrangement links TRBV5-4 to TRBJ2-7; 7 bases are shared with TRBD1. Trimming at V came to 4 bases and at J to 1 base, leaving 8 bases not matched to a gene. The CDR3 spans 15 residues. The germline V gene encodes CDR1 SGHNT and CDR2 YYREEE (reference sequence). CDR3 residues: CASSLGQVGSYEQYF. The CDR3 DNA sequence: TGTGCCAGCAGCCTTGGACAGGTGGGATCCTACGAGCAGTACTTC.

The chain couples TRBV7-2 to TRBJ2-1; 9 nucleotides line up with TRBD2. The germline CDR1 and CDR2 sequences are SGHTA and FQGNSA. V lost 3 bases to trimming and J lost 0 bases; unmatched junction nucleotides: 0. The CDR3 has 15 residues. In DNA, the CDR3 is TGTGCCAGCAGCTTTAGCGGGAGCTCCTACAATGAGCAGTTCTTC. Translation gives CASSFSGSSYNEQFF.

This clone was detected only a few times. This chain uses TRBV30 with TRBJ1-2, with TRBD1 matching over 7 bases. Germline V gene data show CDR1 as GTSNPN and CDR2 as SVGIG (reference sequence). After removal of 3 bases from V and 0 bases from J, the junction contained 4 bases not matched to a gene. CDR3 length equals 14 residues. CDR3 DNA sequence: TGTGCCTGGAGGGTTACAGGGGCTAACTATGGCTACACCTTC. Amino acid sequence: CAWRVTGANYGYTF.

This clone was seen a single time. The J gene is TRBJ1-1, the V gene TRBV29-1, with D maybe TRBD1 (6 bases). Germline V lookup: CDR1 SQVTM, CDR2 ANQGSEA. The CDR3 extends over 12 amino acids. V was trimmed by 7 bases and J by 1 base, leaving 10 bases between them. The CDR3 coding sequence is TGCAGCGGAGGACAGCCGAACACTGAAGCTTTCTTT. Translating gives CSGGQPNTEAFF.

The CDR3 DNA reads TGTGCCAGCAGCCAACCATTGGCCAGGAGGGGTACTGAAGCTTTCTTT. Amino acids: CASSQPLARRGTEAFF. This sequence joins TRBV4-2 and TRBJ1-1, with a tentative D call TRBD1 (5 bases). The germline V gene has CDR1 LGHNA and CDR2 YNFKEQ. V shed 2 bases and J shed 5 bases, with 18 bases lying between them. The CDR3 is 16 amino acids.

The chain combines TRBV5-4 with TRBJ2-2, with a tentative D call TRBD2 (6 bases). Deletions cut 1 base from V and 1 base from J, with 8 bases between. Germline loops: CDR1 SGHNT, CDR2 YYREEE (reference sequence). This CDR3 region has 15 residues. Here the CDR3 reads CASSLRRGNTGELFF. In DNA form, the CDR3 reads TGTGCCAGCAGCTTGAGGCGGGGGAACACCGGGGAGCTGTTTTTT.

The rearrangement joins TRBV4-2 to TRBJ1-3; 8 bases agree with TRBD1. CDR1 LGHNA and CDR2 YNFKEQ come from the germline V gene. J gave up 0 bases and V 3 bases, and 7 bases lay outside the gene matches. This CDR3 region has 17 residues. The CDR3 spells CASSQIQGAGSGNTIYF. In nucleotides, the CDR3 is TGTGCCAGCAGCCAGATCCAGGGGGCCGGCTCTGGAAACACCATATATTTT.

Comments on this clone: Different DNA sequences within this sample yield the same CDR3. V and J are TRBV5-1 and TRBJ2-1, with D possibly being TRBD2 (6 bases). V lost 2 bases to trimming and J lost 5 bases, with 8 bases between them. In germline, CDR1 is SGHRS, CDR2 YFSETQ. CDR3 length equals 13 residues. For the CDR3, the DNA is TGCGCCAGCAGCTTAGGAGGGGACAATGAGCAGTTCTTC. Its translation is CASSLGGDNEQFF.

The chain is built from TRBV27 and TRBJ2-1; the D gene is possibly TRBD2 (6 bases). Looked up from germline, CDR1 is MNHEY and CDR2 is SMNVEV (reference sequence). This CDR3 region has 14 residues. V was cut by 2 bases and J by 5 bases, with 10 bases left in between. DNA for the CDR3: TGTGCCAGCAGTTTAATGGGGAGGAACAATGAGCAGTTCTTC. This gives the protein CASSLMGRNNEQFF.

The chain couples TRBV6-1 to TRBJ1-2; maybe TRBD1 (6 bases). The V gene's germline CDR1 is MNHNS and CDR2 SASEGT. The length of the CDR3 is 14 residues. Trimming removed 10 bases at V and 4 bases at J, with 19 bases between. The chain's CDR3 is CATRGAGGGYGYTF. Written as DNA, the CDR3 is TGTGCCACCAGAGGGGCGGGAGGGGGCTATGGCTACACCTTC.

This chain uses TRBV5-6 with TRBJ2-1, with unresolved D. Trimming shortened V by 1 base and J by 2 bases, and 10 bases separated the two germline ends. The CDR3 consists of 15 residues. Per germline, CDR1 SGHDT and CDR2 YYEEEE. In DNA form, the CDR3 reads TGTGCCAGCAGCTTGCTAGAAGTGGCCTACAATGAGCAGTTCTTC. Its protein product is CASSLLEVAYNEQFF. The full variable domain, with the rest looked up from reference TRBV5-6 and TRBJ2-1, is DAGVTQSPTHLIKTRGQQVTLRCSPKSGHDTVSWYQQALGQGPQFIFQYYEEEERQRGNFPDRFSGHQFPNYSSELNVNALLLGDSALYLCASSLLEVAYNEQFFGPGTRLTVL.